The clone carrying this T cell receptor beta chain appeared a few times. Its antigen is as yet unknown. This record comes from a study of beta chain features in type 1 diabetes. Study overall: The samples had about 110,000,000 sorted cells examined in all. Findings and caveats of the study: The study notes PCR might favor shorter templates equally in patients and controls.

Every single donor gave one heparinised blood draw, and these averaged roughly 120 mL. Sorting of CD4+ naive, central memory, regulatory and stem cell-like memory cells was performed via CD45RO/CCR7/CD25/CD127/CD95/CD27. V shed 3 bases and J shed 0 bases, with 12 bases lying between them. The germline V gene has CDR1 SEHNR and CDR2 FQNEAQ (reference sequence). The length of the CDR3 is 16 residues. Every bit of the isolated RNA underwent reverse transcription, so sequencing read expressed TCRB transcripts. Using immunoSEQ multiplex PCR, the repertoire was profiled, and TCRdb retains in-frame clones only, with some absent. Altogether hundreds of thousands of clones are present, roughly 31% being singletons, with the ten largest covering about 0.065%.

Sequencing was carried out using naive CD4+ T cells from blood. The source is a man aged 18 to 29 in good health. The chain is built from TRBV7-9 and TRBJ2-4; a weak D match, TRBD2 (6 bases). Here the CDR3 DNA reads TGTGCCAGCAGCTTGGCGGGGTCTATAGCCAAAAACATTCAGTACTTC. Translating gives CASSLAGSIAKNIQYF.